One T cell receptor (beta chain) is described in this entry. Its antigen is as yet unknown. Given a much more abundant clone one base away, this may be a read error. The TCRbeta library was prepared with unique molecular identifiers. Using its own MiXCR run on the PCR reads, TCRdb lists one record per CDR3 protein. The sample holds 550,000 to 800,000 distinct CDR3 sequences, roughly 14% seen once. The data were taken from a study of T-cell reconstitution after alpha-beta-depleted transplantation in children. The length of the CDR3 is 15 residues. The V gene lost 0 bases and the J gene lost 3 bases, with 13 bases spanning the gap. Per germline, CDR1 DFQATT and CDR2 SNEGSKA (reference sequence). The study's findings and limits: Recipient T cells and thymic progenitors that survived were the source of the high TCRbeta diversity seen at day 60 in some patients.

The sequencing here drew on PBMCs, taken before TCRalphabeta/CD19-depleted stem cell transplant. The TCR was taken from a girl aged 2 to 10 with congenital amegakaryocytic thrombocytopenia, due to receive a stem cell transplant. The chain uses TRBV20-1 and TRBJ2-3; D gene uncertain. The CDR3 DNA reads as TGCAGTGCTAGAGATACTCGCAGGAGAACAGATACGCAGTATTTT. Protein sequence: CSARDTRRRTDTQYF.